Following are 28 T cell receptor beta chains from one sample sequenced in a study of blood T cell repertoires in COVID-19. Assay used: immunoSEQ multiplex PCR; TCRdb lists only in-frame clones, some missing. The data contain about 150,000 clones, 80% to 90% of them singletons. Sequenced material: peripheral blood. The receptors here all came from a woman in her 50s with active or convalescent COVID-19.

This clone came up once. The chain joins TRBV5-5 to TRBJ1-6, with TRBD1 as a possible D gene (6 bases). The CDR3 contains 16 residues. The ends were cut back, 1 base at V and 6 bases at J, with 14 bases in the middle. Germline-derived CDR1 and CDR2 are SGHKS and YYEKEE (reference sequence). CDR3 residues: CASSLLYRARNSPLHF. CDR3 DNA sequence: TGTGCCAGCAGCTTGTTGTACAGGGCGCGTAATTCACCCCTCCACTTT.

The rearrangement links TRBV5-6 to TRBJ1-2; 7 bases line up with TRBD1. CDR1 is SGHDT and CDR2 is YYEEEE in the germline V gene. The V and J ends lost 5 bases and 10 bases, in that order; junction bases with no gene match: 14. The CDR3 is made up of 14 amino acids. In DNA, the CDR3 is TGTGCCAGCAGTTCCAAAGACAGGGCGGGACCCTACACCTTC. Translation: CASSSKDRAGPYTF.

CDR3 sequence: CASRISGGPYNEQFF. Here the CDR3 DNA reads TGTGCCAGTAGAATAAGCGGGGGTCCGTACAATGAGCAGTTCTTC. This chain connects TRBV19 to TRBJ2-1, with TRBD2 matching over 8 bases. Germline V lookup: CDR1 LNHDA, CDR2 SQIVND (reference sequence). V dropped 6 bases and J dropped 4; count of bases not matched to a gene: 8. This CDR3 comprises 15 residues.

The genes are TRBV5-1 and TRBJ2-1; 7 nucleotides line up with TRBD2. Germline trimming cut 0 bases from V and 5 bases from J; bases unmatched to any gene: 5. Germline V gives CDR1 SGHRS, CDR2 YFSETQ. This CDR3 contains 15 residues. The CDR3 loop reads CASSLALAANNEQFF. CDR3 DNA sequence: TGCGCCAGCAGCTTGGCCCTAGCGGCAAACAATGAGCAGTTCTTC.

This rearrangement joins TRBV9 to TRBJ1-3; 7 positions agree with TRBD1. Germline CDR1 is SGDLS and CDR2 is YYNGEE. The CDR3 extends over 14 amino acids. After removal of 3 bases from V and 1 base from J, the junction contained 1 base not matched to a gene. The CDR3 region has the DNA TGTGCCAGCAGCGCACAGGGGTCTGGAAACACCATATATTTT. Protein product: CASSAQGSGNTIYF.

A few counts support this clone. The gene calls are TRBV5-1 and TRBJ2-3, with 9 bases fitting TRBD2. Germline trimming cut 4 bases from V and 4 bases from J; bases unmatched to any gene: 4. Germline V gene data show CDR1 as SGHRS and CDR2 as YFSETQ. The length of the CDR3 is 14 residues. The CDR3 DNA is TGCGCCAGCAGCACGACTAGCGGTCCAGATACGCAGTATTTT. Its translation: CASSTTSGPDTQYF.

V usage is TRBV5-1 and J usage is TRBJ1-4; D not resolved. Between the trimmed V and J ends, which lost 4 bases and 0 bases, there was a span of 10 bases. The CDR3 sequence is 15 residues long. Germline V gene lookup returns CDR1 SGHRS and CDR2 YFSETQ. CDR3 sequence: CASSISSATNEKLFF. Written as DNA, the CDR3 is TGCGCCAGCAGCATCTCATCAGCAACTAATGAAAAACTGTTTTTT.

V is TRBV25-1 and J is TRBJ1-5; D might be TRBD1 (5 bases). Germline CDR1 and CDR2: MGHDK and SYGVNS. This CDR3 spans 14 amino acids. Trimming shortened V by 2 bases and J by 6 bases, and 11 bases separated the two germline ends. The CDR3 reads CASSETGFGQPQHF. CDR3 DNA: TGTGCCAGCAGTGAAACAGGTTTCGGTCAGCCCCAGCATTTT.

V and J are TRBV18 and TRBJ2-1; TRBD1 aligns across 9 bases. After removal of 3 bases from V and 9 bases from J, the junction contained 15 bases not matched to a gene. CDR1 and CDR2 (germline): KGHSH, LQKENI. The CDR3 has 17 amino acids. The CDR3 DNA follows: TGTGCCAGCTCACCCTACAAAGGGACAGGGCTCGCAGGTGAGCAGTTCTTC. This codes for CASSPYKGTGLAGEQFF.

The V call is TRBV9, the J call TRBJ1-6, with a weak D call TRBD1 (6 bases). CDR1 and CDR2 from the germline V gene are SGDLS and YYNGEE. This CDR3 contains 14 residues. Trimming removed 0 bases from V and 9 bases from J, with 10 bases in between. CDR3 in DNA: TGTGCCAGCAGCGTAGCACAGGGTGGTTCACCCCTCCACTTT. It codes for CASSVAQGGSPLHF.

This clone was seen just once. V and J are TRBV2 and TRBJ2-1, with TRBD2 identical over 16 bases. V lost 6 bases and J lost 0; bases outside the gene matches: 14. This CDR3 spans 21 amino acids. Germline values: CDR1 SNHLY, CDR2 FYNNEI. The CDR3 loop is CASSVPGLAGGPQSSYNEQFF. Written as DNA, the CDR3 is TGTGCCAGCAGCGTCCCGGGACTAGCGGGGGGGCCTCAGAGCTCCTACAATGAGCAGTTCTTC.

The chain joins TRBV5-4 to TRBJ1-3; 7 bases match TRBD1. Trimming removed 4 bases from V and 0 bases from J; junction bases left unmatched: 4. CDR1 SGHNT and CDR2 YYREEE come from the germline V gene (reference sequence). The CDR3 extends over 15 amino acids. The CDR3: CASSTRQGSGNTIYF. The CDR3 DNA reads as TGTGCCAGCAGCACCCGACAGGGCTCTGGAAACACCATATATTTT.

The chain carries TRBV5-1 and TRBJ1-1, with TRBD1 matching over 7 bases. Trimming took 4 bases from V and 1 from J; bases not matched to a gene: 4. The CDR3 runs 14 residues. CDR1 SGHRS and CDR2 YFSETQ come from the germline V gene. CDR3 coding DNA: TGCGCCAGCAGCCTAAGACAGGGGAACACTGAAGCTTTCTTT. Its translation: CASSLRQGNTEAFF.

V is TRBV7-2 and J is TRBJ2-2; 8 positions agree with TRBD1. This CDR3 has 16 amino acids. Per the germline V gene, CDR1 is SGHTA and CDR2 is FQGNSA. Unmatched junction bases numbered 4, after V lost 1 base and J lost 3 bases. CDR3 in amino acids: CASSLGDRSDTGELFF. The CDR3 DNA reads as TGTGCCAGCAGCTTAGGGGACAGGTCCGACACCGGGGAGCTGTTTTTT.

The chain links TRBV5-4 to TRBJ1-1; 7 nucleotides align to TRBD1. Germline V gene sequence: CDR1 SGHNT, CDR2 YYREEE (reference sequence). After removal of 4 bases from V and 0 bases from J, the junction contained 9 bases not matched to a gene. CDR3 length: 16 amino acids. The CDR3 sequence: CASSPRDSYMNTEAFF. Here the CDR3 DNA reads TGTGCCAGCAGCCCCCGGGACAGCTATATGAACACTGAAGCTTTCTTT.

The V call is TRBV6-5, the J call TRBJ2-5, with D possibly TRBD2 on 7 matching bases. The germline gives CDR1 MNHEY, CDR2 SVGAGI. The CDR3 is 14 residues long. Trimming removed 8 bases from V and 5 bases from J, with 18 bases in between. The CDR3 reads CASQLLRGGETQYF. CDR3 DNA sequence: TGTGCCAGCCAGTTACTTAGGGGGGGCGAGACCCAGTACTTC.

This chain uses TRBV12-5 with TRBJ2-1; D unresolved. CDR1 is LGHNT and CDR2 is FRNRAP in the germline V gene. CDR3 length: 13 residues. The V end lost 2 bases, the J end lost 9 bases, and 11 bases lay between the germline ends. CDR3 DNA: TGTGCTAGTGGTTTGAACGACCGAGGTGAGCAGTTCTTC. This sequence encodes CASGLNDRGEQFF.

The CDR3 sequence: CASSPFIDSFYGYTF. CDR3 nucleotide sequence: TGTGCCAGCAGCCCCTTTATCGACAGCTTCTATGGCTACACCTTC. The chain is built from TRBV3-1 (or the pseudogene TRBV3-2) and TRBJ1-2; D possibly corresponds to TRBD1 (5 bases). The germline V gene encodes CDR1 LGHDT and CDR2 YNNKEL (reference sequence). V was clipped by 4 bases and J by 4 bases, with 16 bases between them. The CDR3 spans 15 residues.

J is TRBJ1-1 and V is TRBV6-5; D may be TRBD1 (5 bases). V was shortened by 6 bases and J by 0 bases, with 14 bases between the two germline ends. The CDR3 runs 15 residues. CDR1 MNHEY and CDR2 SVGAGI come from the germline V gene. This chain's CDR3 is CASSGAGTVNTEAFF. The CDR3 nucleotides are TGTGCCAGCAGCGGTGCGGGGACGGTGAACACTGAAGCTTTCTTT.

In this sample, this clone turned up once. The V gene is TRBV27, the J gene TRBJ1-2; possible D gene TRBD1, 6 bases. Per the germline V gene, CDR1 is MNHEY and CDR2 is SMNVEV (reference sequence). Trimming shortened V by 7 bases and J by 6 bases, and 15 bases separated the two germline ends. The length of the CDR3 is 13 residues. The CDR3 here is CASTSKTGNGYTF. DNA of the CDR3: TGTGCCAGCACTTCCAAGACAGGCAATGGCTACACCTTC.

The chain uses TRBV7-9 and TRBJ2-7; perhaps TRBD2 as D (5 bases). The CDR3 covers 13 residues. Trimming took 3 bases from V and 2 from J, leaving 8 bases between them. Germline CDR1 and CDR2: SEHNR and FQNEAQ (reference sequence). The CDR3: CASSLDSPYEQYF. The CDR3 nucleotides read TGTGCCAGCAGCTTGGACTCTCCCTACGAGCAGTACTTC.

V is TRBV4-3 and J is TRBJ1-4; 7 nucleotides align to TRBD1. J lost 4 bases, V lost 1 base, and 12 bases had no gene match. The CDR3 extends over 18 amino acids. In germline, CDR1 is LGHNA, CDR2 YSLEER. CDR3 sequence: CASSQAPLIGDSNEKLFF. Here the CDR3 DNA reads TGCGCCAGCAGCCAAGCCCCCCTGATTGGGGACAGTAATGAAAAACTGTTTTTT.

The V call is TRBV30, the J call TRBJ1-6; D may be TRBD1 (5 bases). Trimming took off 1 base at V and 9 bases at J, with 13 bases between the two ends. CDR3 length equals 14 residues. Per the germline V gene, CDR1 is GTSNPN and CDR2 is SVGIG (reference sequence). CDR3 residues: CAWSATGGTSPLHF. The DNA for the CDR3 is TGTGCCTGGAGTGCGACGGGGGGGACTTCACCCCTCCACTTT.

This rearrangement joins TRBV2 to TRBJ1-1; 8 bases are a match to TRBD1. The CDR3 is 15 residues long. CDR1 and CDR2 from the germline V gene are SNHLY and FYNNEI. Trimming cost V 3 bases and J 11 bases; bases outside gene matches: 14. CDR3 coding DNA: TGTGCCAGCAGTGAGGACAGGGTCTCGGGGGGCGGGGCTTTCTTT. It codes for CASSEDRVSGGGAFF.

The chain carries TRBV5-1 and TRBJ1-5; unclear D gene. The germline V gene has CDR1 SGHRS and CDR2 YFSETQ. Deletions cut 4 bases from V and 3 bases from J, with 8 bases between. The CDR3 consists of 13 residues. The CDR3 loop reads CASSTGNNQPQHF. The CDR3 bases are TGCGCCAGCAGCACCGGTAACAATCAGCCCCAGCATTTT. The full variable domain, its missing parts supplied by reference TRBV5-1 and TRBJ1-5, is KAGVTQTPRYLIKTRGQQVTLSCSPISGHRSVSWYQQTPGQGLQFLFEYFSETQRNKGNFPGRFSGRQFSNSRSEMNVSTLELGDSALYLCASSTGNNQPQHFGDGTRLSIL.

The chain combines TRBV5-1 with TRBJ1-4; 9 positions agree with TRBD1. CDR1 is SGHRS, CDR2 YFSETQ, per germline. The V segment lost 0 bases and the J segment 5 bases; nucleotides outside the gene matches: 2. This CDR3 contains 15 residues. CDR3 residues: CASSLGTGVNEKLFF. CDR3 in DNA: TGCGCCAGCAGCTTGGGGACAGGGGTAAATGAAAAACTGTTTTTT.

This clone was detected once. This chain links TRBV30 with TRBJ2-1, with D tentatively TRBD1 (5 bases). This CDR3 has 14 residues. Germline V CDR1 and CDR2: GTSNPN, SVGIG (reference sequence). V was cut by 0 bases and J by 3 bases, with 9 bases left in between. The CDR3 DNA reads TGTGCCTGGAGTGTCAGGGCCTTCTACAATGAGCAGTTCTTC. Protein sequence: CAWSVRAFYNEQFF.

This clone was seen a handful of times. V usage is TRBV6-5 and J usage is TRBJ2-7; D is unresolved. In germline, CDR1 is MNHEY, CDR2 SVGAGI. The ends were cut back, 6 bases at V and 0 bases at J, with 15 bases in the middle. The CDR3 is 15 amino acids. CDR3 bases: TGTGCCAGCAGAACCGTTACAGAGAGCTCCTACGAGCAGTACTTC. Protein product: CASRTVTESSYEQYF.